Following are 11 T cell receptor beta chains from one sample sequenced in a study of blood T cell repertoires in COVID-19. Sequenced by immunoSEQ multiplex PCR; TCRdb stores in-frame clones only, minus some. The sample shows about 350,000 clones, roughly 90% of them seen only once. Sequenced input: PBMCs or T cells enriched from blood (not recorded which). The source of these receptors is a woman aged 25 to 45 who had recovered from COVID-19.

The chain combines TRBV5-1 with TRBJ2-1, with TRBD1 matching over 7 bases. CDR1 and CDR2 from the germline V gene are SGHRS and YFSETQ. The CDR3 is 15 residues long. V trimming: 2 bases; J trimming: 0 bases; junction bases outside the gene matches: 2. The CDR3 sequence is CASSFQGVSYNEQFF. The CDR3 DNA is TGCGCCAGCAGCTTCCAGGGGGTCTCCTACAATGAGCAGTTCTTC.

The J gene is TRBJ2-5, the V gene TRBV3-1 (or the pseudogene TRBV3-2); no reliable D call. Germline V gene data show CDR1 as LGHDT and CDR2 as YNNKEL (reference sequence). The CDR3 has 14 amino acids. Trimming shortened V by 0 bases and J by 5 bases, and 10 bases separated the two germline ends. CDR3 coding DNA: TGTGCCAGCAGCCAAGATCTGGCAGCGGAGACCCAGTACTTC. As protein: CASSQDLAAETQYF.

The chain links TRBV28 to TRBJ2-1, with 13 bases identical to TRBD2. The length of the CDR3 is 18 residues. The germline V gene encodes CDR1 MDHEN and CDR2 SYDVKM. The V gene end was trimmed by 8 bases and the J gene end by 2 bases; junction bases not matched to a gene: 12. CDR3 in DNA: TGTGCCAGCGGACAGAGGGGACTAGCGGGGAGAACCTACAATGAGCAGTTCTTC. Amino acid sequence: CASGQRGLAGRTYNEQFF.

The chain couples TRBV10-3 to TRBJ1-1; 12 bases are a match to TRBD1. Germline trimming cut 7 bases from V and 3 bases from J; bases unmatched to any gene: 6. The CDR3 contains 15 residues. Germline CDR1 ENHRY, CDR2 SYGVKD. This CDR3 is CAIKGTGGADTEAFF. The CDR3 DNA reads TGTGCCATCAAGGGGACAGGGGGCGCCGACACTGAAGCTTTCTTT.

This clone came up a few times. Other DNA sequences in this specimen translate into the identical CDR3. The chain is built from TRBV27 and TRBJ2-7; the D gene is possibly TRBD1 (5 bases). V lost 4 bases and J lost 0, with 10 bases in between. The CDR3 is 14 residues long. Germline V gene sequence: CDR1 MNHEY, CDR2 SMNVEV (reference sequence). The CDR3, as DNA: TGTGCCAGCAGTTCAACAGGTTCCTCCTACGAGCAGTACTTC. Residues: CASSSTGSSYEQYF.

There are a few counts of this clone. V is TRBV6-5 and J is TRBJ1-4, with D possibly matching TRBD1 (6 bases). The CDR3 has 16 residues. The germline CDR1 and CDR2 sequences are MNHEY and SVGAGI. V lost 2 bases and J lost 8, with 18 bases in between. The CDR3 nucleotides are TGTGCCAGCAGTTACCGCTCCGGGACAACGGGGGAAAAACTGTTTTTT. Its protein is CASSYRSGTTGEKLFF.

This chain links TRBV7-8 with TRBJ1-3; TRBD1 matches at 8 bases. Trimming at V came to 5 bases and at J to 4 bases, leaving 10 bases not matched to a gene. CDR1 SGHVS and CDR2 FQNEAQ come from the germline V gene. This CDR3 has 16 residues. This CDR3 is CASSHYQGAPGNTIYF. DNA of the CDR3: TGTGCCAGCAGCCATTACCAGGGGGCGCCGGGAAACACCATATATTTT.

This chain joins TRBV19 and TRBJ2-7; no reliable D call. Germline V gene sequence: CDR1 LNHDA, CDR2 SQIVND (reference sequence). Trimming took 2 bases from V and 3 from J, leaving 5 bases between them. This CDR3 comprises 12 residues. The CDR3 spells CASSIYGYEQYF. The DNA of the CDR3 is TGTGCCAGTAGTATATACGGCTACGAGCAGTACTTC.

The rearrangement joins TRBV7-9 to TRBJ1-4, with D perhaps TRBD1 (5 bases). V lost 8 bases to trimming and J lost 0 bases, with 10 bases between them. The CDR3 is 14 residues long. Germline values: CDR1 SEHNR, CDR2 FQNEAQ (reference sequence). The CDR3, as DNA: TGTGCCAGCGCAGGGCCCGCAACTAATGAAAAACTGTTTTTT. Translating it yields CASAGPATNEKLFF.

The V gene is TRBV24-1, the J gene TRBJ1-5, with no clear D. Trimming pared 4 bases from V and 3 bases from J, leaving 9 bases between. Germline values: CDR1 KGHDR, CDR2 SFDVKD. The CDR3 loop spans 14 amino acids. CDR3 sequence (DNA): TGTGCCACCAGTGACTCAGTCAACAATCAGCCCCAGCATTTT. It encodes CATSDSVNNQPQHF.

The V and J genes are TRBV19 and TRBJ2-3; D is perhaps TRBD2 (6 bases). V shed 4 bases and J shed 2 bases, with 7 bases lying between them. The CDR3 consists of 13 residues. Germline V gene sequence: CDR1 LNHDA, CDR2 SQIVND (reference sequence). The CDR3 region has the DNA TGTGCCAGTAGTAGGGACTCCACAGATACGCAGTATTTT. Encoded protein: CASSRDSTDTQYF.